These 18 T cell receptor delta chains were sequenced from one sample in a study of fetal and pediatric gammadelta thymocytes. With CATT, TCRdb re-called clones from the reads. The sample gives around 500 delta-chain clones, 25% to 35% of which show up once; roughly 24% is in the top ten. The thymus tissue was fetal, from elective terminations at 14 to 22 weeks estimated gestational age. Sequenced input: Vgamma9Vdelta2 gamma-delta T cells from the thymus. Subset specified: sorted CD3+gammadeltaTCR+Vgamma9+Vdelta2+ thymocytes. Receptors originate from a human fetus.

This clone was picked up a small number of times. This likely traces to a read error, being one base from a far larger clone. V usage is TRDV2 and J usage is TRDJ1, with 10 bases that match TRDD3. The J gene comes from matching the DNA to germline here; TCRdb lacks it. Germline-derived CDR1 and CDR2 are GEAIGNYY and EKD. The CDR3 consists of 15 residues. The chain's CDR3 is CARDPVLGDTDKLIF. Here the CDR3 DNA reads TGTGCCCGTGACCCCGTACTGGGGGATACCGATAAACTCATCTTT.

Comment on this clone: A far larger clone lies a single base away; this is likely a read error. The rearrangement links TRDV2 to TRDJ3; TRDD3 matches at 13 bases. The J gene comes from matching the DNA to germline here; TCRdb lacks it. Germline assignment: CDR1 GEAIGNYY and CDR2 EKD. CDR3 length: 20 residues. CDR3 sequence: CACDTVLGDTSSWDTRQMFF. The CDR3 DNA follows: TGTGCCTGTGACACCGTACTGGGGGATACGAGCTCCTGGGACACTCGACAGATGTTTTTC.

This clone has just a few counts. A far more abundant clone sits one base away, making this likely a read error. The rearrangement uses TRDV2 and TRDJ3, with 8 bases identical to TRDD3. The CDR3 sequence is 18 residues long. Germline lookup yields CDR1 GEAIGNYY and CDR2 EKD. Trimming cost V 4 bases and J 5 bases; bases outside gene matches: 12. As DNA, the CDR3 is TGTGCCTGTGATACTGGGGGCTCTCAAATCCGGGACACCCGACAGATGTTTTTC. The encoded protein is CACDTGGSQIRDTRQMFF.

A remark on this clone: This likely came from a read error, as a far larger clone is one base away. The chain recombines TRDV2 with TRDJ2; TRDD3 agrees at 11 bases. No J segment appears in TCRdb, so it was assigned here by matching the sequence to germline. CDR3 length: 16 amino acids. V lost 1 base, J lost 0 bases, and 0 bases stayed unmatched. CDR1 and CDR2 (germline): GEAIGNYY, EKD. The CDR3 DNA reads TGTGCCTGTGACACACTGGGGGATACTTTGACAGCACAACTCTTCTTT. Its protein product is CACDTLGDTLTAQLFF.

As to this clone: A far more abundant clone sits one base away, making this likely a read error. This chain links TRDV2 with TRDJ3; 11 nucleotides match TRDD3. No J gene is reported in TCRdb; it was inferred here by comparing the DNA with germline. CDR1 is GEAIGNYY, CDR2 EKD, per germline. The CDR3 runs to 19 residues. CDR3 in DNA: TGTGCCCGTGACAAAGTACTGGGGGATAGCTCCTGGGACACCCGACAGATGTTTTTC. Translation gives CARDKVLGDSSWDTRQMFF.

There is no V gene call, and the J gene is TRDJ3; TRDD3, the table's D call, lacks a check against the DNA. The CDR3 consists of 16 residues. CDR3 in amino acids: CSTVIMCSWDTRQMFF. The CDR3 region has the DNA TGCAGCACTGTCATAATGTGCTCCTGGGACACCCGACAGATGTTTTTC.

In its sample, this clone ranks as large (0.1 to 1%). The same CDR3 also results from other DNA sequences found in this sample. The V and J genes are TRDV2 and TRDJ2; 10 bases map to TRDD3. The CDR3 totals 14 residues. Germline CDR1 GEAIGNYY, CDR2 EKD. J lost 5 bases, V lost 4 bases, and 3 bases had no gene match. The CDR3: CACDVLGDTAQLFF. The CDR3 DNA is TGTGCCTGTGATGTACTGGGGGATACAGCACAACTCTTCTTT.

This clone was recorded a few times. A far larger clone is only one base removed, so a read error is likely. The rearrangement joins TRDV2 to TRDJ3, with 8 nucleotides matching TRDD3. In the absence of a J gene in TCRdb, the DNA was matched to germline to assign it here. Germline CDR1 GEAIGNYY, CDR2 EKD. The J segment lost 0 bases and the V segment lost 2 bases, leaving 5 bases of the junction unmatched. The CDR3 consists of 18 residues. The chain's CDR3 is CACDKYWGGSWDTRQMFF. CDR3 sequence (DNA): TGTGCCTGTGACAAATACTGGGGGGGCTCCTGGGACACCCGACAGATGTTTTTC.

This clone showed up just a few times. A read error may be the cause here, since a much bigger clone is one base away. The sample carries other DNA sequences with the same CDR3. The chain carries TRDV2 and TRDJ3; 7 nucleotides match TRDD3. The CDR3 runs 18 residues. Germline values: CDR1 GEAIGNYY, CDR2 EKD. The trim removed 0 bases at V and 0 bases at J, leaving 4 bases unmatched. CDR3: CACDTGGIRSWDTRQMFF. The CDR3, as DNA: TGTGCCTGTGACACCGGGGGGATCCGCTCCTGGGACACCCGACAGATGTTTTTC.

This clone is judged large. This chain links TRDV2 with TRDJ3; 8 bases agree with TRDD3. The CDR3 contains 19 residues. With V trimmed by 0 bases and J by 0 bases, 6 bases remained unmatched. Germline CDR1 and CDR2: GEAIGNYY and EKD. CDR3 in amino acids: CACDTEWDTASWDTRQMFF. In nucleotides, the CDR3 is TGTGCCTGTGACACCGAATGGGATACGGCCTCCTGGGACACCCGACAGATGTTTTTC.

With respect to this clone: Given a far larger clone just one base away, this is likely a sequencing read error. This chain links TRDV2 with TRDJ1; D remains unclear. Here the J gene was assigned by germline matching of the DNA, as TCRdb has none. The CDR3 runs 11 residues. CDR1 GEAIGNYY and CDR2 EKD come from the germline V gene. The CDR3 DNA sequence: TGTGCCGGTGACACTACCGATAAACTCATCTTT. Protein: CAGDTTDKLIF.

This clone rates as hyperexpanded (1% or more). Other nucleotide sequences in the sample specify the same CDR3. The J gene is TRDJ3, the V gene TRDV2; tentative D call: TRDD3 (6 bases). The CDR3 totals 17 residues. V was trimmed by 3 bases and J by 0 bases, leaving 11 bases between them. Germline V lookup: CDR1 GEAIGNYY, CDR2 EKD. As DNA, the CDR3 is TGTGCCTGTGACCTGGGGACCGGCTCCTGGGACACCCGACAGATGTTTTTC. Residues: CACDLGTGSWDTRQMFF.

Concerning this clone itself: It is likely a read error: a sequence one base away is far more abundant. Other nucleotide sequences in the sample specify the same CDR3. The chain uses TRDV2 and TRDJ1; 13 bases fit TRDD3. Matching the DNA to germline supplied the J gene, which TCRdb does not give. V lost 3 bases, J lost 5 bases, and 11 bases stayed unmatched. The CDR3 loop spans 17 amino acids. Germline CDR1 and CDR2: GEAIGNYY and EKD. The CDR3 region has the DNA TGTGCCTGTGACTCTGCCCCTACTGGGGGATACGCTGATAAACTCATCTTT. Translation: CACDSAPTGGYADKLIF.

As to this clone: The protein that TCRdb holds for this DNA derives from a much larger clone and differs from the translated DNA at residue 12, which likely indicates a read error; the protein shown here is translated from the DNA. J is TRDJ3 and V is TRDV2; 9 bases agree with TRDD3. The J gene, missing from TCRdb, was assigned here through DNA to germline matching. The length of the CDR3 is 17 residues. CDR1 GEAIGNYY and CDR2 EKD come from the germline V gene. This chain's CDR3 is CACEYWGSSWDPRQMFF. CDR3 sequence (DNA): TGTGCCTGTGAGTACTGGGGGAGCTCCTGGGACCCCCGACAGATGTTTTTC.

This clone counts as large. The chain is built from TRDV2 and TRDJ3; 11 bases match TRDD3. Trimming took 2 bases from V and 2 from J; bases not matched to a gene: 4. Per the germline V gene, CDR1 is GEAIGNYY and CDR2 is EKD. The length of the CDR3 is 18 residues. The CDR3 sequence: CACDKVLGDTWDTRQMFF. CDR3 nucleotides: TGTGCCTGTGACAAAGTACTGGGGGATACCTGGGACACCCGACAGATGTTTTTC.

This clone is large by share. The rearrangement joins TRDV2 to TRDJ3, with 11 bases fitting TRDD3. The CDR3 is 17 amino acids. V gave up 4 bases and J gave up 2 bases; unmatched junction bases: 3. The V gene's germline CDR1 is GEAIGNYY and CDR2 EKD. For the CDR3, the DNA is TGTGCCTGTGAAGTACTGGGGGATACCTGGGACACCCGACAGATGTTTTTC. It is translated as CACEVLGDTWDTRQMFF.

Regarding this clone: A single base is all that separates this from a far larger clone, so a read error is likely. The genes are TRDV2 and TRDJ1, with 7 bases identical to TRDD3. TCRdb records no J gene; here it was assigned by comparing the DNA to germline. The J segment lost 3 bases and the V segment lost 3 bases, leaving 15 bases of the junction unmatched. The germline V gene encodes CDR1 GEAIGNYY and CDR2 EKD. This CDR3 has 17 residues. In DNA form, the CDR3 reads TGTGCCTGTGACTCTGCCCCTACTGGGGTATACGCCGATAAACTCATCTTT. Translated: CACDSAPTGVYADKLIF.

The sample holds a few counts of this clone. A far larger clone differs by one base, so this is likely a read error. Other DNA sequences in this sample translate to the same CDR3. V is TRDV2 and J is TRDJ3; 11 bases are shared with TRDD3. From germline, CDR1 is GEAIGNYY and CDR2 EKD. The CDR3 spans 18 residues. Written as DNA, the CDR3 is TGTGCCTGCGACATACTGGGGGATAGCTCCTGGGACACCCGACAGATGTTTTTC. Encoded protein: CACDILGDSSWDTRQMFF.